This TCR beta chain is drawn from a study of technical replicates of blood from a handful of donors. TCRdb's table, derived via immunoSEQ multiplex PCR, lists solely in-frame clones and lacks some. The table shows approximately 97,000 clones, with approximately 96% occurring only once. This CDR3 is 14 amino acids long. The V end lost 4 bases, the J end lost 2 bases, and 10 bases lay between the germline ends. Germline-derived CDR1 and CDR2 are SGHDN and FVKESK. The V and J genes are TRBV14 and TRBJ2-3; D is unclear. The TCR sequence derives from a human donor in good health. Sequenced input: T cells isolated from PBMCs. The CDR3 sequence: CASSRSFYTDTQYF. As DNA, the CDR3 is TGTGCCAGCAGCCGGAGCTTCTACACAGATACGCAGTATTTT.